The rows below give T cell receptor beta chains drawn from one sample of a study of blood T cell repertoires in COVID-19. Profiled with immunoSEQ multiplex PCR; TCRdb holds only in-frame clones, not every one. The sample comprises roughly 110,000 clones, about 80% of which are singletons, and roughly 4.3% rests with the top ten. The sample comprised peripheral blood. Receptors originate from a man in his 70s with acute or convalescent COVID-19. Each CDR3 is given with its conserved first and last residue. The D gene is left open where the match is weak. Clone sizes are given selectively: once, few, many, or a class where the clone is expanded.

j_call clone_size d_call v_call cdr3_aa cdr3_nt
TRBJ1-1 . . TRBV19 CASSIRQNTEAFF TGTGCCAGTAGTATAAGACAGAACACTGAAGCTTTCTTT
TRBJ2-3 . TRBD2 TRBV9 CASSEETSGDSTDTQYF TGTGCCAGCAGCGAAGAAACTAGCGGGGATAGCACAGATACGCAGTATTTT
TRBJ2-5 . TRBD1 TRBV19 CASSVRQGVRGEETQYF TGTGCCAGTAGTGTGCGACAGGGGGTTAGAGGAGAAGAGACCCAGTACTTC
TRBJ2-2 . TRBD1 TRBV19 CASSTPGGAGTGELFF TGTGCCAGTAGTACCCCAGGGGGCGCGGGGACCGGGGAGCTGTTTTTT
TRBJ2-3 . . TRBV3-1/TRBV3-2 CASSRVLSGTDTQYF TGTGCCAGCAGCCGGGTGCTGAGCGGCACAGATACGCAGTATTTT
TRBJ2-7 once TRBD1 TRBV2 CASSGLRGQLNYEQYF TGTGCCAGCAGTGGGCTACGGGGACAGTTAAATTACGAGCAGTACTTC
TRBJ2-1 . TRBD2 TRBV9 CASSRGTTISYNEQFF TGTGCCAGCAGCCGGGGGACTACCATCTCCTACAATGAGCAGTTCTTC
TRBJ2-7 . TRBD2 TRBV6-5 CASRPGLAVPYEQYF TGTGCCAGCAGGCCCGGACTAGCGGTGCCCTACGAGCAGTACTTC
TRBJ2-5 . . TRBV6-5 CASSSKETQYF TGTGCCAGCAGTTCAAAAGAGACCCAGTACTTC
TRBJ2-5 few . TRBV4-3 CASSQDPGSETQYF TGCGCCAGCAGCCAAGATCCGGGGTCGGAGACCCAGTACTTC
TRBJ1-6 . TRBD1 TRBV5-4 CASSVNRGADNSPLHF TGTGCCAGCAGCGTGAACAGGGGCGCGGATAATTCACCCCTCCACTTT
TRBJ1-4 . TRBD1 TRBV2 CASSDPGQATLVELFF TGTGCCAGCAGTGACCCGGGACAGGCTACTTTGGTCGAACTGTTTTTT
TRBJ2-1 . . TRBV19 CASSPGTNNEQFF TGTGCCAGTAGCCCCGGGACAAACAATGAGCAGTTCTTC
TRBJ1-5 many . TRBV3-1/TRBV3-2 CASSHRGSGQPQHF TGTGCCAGCAGCCACCGGGGTAGTGGCCAGCCCCAGCATTTT
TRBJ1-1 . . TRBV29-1 CSFLRDIFTEAFF TGCAGCTTCTTAAGGGACATTTTCACTGAAGCTTTCTTT
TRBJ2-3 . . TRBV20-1 CSASVAGQIEDTQYF TGCAGTGCTAGTGTCGCGGGGCAGATCGAAGATACGCAGTATTTT
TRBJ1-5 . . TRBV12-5 CASGLDRRGIQPQHF TGTGCTAGTGGTTTGGACCGGAGGGGTATACAGCCCCAGCATTTT
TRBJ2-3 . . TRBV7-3 CASSPGGVGGTDTQYF TGTGCCAGCAGCCCCGGAGGTGTGGGAGGCACAGATACGCAGTATTTT
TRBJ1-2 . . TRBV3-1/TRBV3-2 CASSHLQDRYGYTF TGTGCCAGCAGCCATTTACAGGACCGTTATGGCTACACCTTC
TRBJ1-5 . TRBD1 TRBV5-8 CASRGQGAGNQPQHF TGTGCCAGCCGAGGACAGGGGGCCGGCAATCAGCCCCAGCATTTT
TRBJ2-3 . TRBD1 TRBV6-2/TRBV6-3 CASSPTGTGGVHTQYF TGTGCCAGCAGCCCTACCGGGACAGGGGGCGTCCATACGCAGTATTTT
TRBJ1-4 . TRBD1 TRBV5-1 CASSSEQGKGLFF TGCGCCAGCAGCTCGGAACAGGGGAAAGGACTGTTTTTT
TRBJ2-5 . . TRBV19 CASRGQATQETQYF TGTGCCAGTAGGGGCCAGGCAACACAAGAGACCCAGTACTTC
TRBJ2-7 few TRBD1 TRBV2 CASSWTGVYEQYF TGTGCCAGCAGTTGGACAGGGGTCTACGAGCAGTACTTC
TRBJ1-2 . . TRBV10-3 CAISDPGGNYGYTF TGTGCCATCAGTGACCCGGGGGGAAACTATGGCTACACCTTC
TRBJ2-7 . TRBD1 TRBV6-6 CASSSSQGGHEQYF TGTGCCAGCAGTTCCTCACAGGGGGGCCACGAGCAGTACTTC
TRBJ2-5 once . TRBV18 CASSPPSLSETQYF TGTGCCAGCTCACCACCGAGTCTTAGTGAGACCCAGTACTTC
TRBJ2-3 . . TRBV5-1 CASSPTGYTDTQYF TGCGCCAGCAGCCCGACAGGATACACAGATACGCAGTATTTT
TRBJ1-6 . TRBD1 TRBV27 CASSPASGTGWSPLHF TGTGCCAGCAGCCCCGCCTCCGGGACAGGGTGGTCACCCCTCCACTTT
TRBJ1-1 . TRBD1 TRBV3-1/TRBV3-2 CASSQDPRYRGGEDTEAFF TGTGCCAGCAGCCAAGACCCTCGTTACAGAGGGGGCGAGGACACTGAAGCTTTCTTT
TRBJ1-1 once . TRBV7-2 CASSQVGGDTEAFF TGTGCCAGCAGCCAAGTAGGAGGTGACACTGAAGCTTTCTTT
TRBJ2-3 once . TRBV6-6 CASRWTASTDTQYF TGTGCCAGCAGATGGACAGCATCCACAGATACGCAGTATTTT
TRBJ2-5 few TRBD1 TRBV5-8 CASSPRDRGETQYF TGTGCCAGCAGCCCCCGGGACAGGGGTGAGACCCAGTACTTC
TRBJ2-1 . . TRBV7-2 CASSSRDSVSSYNEQFF TGTGCCAGCAGCTCACGGGATTCCGTGAGCTCCTACAATGAGCAGTTCTTC
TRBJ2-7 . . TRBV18 CASSPPEGLPQRRHF TGTGCCAGCTCACCACCGGAGGGGCTACCACAGAGGAGGCACTTC
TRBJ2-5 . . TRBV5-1 CASSFGGGETQYF TGCGCCAGCAGCTTCGGGGGAGGAGAGACCCAGTACTTC
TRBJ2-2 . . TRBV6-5 CASSYVGRGLTGELFF TGTGCCAGCAGTTATGTTGGCAGGGGCCTCACCGGGGAGCTGTTTTTT
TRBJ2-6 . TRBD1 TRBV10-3 CAISESRQGAGANVLTF TGTGCCATCAGTGAGTCGAGACAGGGGGCTGGGGCCAACGTCCTGACTTTC
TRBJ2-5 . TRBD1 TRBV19 CASSRQGNRETQYF TGTGCCAGTAGTAGACAGGGGAATCGGGAGACCCAGTACTTC
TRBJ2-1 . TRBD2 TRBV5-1 CASSLSSGGAFEQFF TGCGCCAGCAGCTTGAGTAGCGGGGGGGCCTTTGAGCAGTTCTTC
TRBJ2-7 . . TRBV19 CASSIRAKDEQYF TGTGCCAGTAGTATCAGGGCCAAGGACGAGCAGTACTTC
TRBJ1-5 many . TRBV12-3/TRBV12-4 CASSFSGNQPQHF TGTGCCAGCAGTTTCTCAGGGAATCAGCCCCAGCATTTT
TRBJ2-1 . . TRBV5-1 CASSLAQVPYNEQFF TGCGCCAGCAGCTTGGCCCAGGTTCCGTACAATGAGCAGTTCTTC
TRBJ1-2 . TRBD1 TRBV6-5 CASRGTGGGYGYTF TGTGCCAGCAGGGGGACAGGGGGCGGGTATGGCTACACCTTC
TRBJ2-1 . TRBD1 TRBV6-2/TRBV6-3 CASSSTGTGGNEQFF TGTGCCAGCAGTTCGACCGGGACAGGGGGGAATGAGCAGTTCTTC
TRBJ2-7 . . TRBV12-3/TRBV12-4 CASSLGGVSEQYF TGTGCCAGCAGTTTAGGGGGGGTCTCCGAGCAGTACTTC
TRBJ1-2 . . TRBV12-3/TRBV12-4 CASSLGGNYGYTF TGTGCCAGCAGCTTGGGGGGGAACTATGGCTACACCTTC
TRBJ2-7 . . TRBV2 CASSEWAGAQYEQYF TGTGCCAGCAGTGAATGGGCGGGGGCCCAATACGAGCAGTACTTC
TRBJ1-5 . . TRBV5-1 CASSLDAGLNQPQHF TGCGCCAGCAGCTTGGATGCGGGATTGAATCAGCCCCAGCATTTT
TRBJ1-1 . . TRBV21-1 CASSKVDRGNTEAFF TGTGCCAGCAGCAAAGTTGACAGGGGGAACACTGAAGCTTTCTTT
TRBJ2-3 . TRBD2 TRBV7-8 CASSLPSGGASTDTQYF TGTGCCAGCAGCCTTCCTAGCGGGGGAGCTAGCACAGATACGCAGTATTTT
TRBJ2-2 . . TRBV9 CASSETRVTGELFF TGTGCCAGCAGCGAGACTAGGGTCACCGGGGAGCTGTTTTTT
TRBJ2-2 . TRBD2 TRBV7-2 CASSLYRGGAGELFF TGTGCCAGCAGCTTATACCGCGGGGGGGCCGGGGAGCTGTTTTTT